This is a list of T cell receptor beta chains from one sample in a study of regulatory T cells in long-lasting Graves disease. Using its own MiXCR run on the multiplex PCR reads, TCRdb lists one record per CDR3 protein. The sample includes 550,000 to 600,000 distinct CDR3 sequences, 15% to 20% of them seen just once. These data were also filed under a second study, of T cells in Graves' hyperthyroidism and ophthalmopathy.

The input for sequencing was peripheral blood mononuclear cells (PBMCs), taken at new diagnosis, from a patient treated with antithyroid drugs. These receptors were obtained from a man younger than 30 with Graves disease. Both conserved end residues are part of each CDR3. A D gene is named only where the DNA matches it firmly. The size field is filled for only some rows; it gives once, few, many or a size class.

>few|TRBV6-6|.|14|TRBJ2-2
TGTGCCAGCAGTTACTCGTCAACCCACGGGGAGCTGTTTTTT
CASSYSSTHGELFF
>.|TRBV5-1|.|13|TRBJ2-5
TGCGCCAGCAACCTCGGGCAGGAAGAGACCCAGTACTTC
CASNLGQEETQYF
>many|TRBV28|.|15|TRBJ1-1
TGTGCCAGCAGCTCCCGAGAGGCGGGGAACACTGAAGCTTTCTTT
CASSSREAGNTEAFF
>.|TRBV28|.|16|TRBJ2-2
TGTGCCAGCAGCTTTGCTTCGGGGCAGCCGGACGGGGAGCTGTTTTTT
CASSFASGQPDGELFF
>.|TRBV9|TRBD1|15|TRBJ1-5
TGTGCCAGCAGCTCTGGACAGGGGCGAGATCAGCCCCAGCATTTT
CASSSGQGRDQPQHF
>many|TRBV5-1|TRBD2|15|TRBJ2-7
TGCGCCAGCAGCCCGATGGGCGGGAGCCCAAGGGAGCAGTACTTC
CASSPMGGSPREQYF
>.|TRBV20-1|.|13|TRBJ2-3
TGCAGTGCTAGAGGGCCACCCACAGATACGCAGTATTTT
CSARGPPTDTQYF
>.|TRBV20-1|TRBD2|15|TRBJ2-3
TGCAGTGCTAGAGATCGGCCGGGAGGAATTATTGCGCAGTATTTT
CSARDRPGGIIAQYF
>.|TRBV12-3/TRBV12-4|.|15|TRBJ2-7
TGTGCCAGCAGTCCCACCCGGGACACAACCTACGAGCAGTACTTC
CASSPTRDTTYEQYF
>once|TRBV9|.|14|TRBJ1-1
TGTGCCAGCAGTCCCACAGGGCGGAACACTGAAGCTTTCTTT
CASSPTGRNTEAFF